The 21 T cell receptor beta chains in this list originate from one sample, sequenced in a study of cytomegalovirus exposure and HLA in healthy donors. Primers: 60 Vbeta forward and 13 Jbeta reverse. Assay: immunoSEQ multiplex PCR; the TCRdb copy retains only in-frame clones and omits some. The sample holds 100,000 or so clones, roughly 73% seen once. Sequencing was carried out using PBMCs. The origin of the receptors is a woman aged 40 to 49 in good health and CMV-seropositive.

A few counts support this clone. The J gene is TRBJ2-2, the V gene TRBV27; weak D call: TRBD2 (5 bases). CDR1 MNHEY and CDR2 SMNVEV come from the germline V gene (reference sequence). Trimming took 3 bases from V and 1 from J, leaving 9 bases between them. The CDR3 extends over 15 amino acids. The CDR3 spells CASSFQRRNTGELFF. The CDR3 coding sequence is TGTGCCAGCAGTTTCCAGCGGAGGAACACCGGGGAGCTGTTTTTT.

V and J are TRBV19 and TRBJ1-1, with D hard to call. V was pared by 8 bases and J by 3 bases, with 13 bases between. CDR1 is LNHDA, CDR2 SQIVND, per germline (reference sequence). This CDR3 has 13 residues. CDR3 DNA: TGTGCCAGTGGCTCCAAGGGAGACACTGAAGCTTTCTTT. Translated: CASGSKGDTEAFF.

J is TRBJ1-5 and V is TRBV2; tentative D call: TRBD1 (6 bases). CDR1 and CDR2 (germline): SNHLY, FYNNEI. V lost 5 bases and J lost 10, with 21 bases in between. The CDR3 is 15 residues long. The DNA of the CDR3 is TGTGCCAGCAGTTCGACGATGGCAGGGGACGAACCCCAGCATTTT. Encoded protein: CASSSTMAGDEPQHF.

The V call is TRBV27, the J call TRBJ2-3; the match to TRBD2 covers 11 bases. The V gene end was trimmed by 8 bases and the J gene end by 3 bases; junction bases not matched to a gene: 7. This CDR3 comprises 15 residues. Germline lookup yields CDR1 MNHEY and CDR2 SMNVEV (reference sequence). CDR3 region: CASGVAGGPTDTQYF. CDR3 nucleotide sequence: TGTGCCAGCGGTGTAGCGGGAGGGCCAACAGATACGCAGTATTTT.

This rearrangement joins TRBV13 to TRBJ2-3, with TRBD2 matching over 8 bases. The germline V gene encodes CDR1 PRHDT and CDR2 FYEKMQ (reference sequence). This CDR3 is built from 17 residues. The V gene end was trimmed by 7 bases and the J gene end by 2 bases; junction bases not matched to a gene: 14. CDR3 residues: CASINRGGSGTTDTQYF. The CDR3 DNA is TGTGCCAGCATTAACCGGGGGGGGAGCGGGACCACAGATACGCAGTATTTT.

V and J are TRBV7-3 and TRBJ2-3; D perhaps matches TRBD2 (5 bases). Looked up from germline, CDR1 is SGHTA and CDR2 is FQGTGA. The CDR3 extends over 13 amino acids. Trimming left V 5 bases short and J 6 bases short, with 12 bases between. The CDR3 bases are TGTGCCAGCAGCGACGGACTCTACGATACGCAGTATTTT. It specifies CASSDGLYDTQYF. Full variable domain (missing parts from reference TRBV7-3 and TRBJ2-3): GAGVSQTPSNKVTEKGKYVELRCDPISGHTALYWYRQSLGQGPEFLIYFQGTGAADDSGLPNDRFFAVRPEGSVSTLKIQRTERGDSAVYLCASSDGLYDTQYFGPGTRLTVL.

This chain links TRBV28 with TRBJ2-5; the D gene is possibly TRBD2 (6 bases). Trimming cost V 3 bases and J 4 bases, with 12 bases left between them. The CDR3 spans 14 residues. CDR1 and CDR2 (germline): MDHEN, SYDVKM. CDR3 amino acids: CASSLGGNPETQYF. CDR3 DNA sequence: TGTGCCAGCAGTTTGGGAGGCAACCCAGAGACCCAGTACTTC.

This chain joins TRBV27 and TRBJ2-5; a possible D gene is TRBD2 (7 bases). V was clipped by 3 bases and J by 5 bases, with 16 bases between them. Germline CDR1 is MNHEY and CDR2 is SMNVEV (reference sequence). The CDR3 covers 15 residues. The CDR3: CASSLRGGAWETQYF. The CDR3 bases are TGTGCCAGCAGTTTGAGGGGGGGGGCCTGGGAGACCCAGTACTTC.

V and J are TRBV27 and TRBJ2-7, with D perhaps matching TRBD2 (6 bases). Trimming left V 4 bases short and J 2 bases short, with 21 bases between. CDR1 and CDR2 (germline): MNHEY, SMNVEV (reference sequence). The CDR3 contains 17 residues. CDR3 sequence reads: CASSSISSRERPYEQYF. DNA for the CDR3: TGTGCCAGCAGTTCCATCTCCTCCCGGGAGCGCCCCTACGAGCAGTACTTC.

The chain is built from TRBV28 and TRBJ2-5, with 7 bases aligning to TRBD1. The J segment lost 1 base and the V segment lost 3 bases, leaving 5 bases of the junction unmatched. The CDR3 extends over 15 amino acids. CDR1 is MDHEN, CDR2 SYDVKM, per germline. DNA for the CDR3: TGTGCCAGCAGTTTCGAGGGGGCAAGCCAAGAGACCCAGTACTTC. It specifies CASSFEGASQETQYF.

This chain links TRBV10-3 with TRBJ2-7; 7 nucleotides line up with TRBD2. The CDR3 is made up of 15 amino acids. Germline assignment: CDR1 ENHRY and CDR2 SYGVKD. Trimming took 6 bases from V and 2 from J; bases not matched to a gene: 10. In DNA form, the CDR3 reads TGTGCCATCAGGGACACCGGGACTACCGCCTACGAGCAGTACTTC. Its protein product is CAIRDTGTTAYEQYF.

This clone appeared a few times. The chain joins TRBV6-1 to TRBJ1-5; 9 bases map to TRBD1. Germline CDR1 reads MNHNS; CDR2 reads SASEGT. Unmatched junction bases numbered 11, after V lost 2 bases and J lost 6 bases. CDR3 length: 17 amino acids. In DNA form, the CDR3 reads TGTGCCAGCAGTGAATATGCGGTCTGGACAGGGGCTCAGCCCCAGCATTTT. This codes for CASSEYAVWTGAQPQHF.

In DNA form, the CDR3 reads TGTGCCAGCAGCATAGCCATCGAGCAGTACTTC. Translated: CASSIAIEQYF. V is TRBV5-8 and J is TRBJ2-7; D gene ambiguous. With 4 bases removed from V and 6 bases from J, the gap between germline ends came to 8 bases. The V gene's germline CDR1 is SGHTS and CDR2 YDEGEE. CDR3 length equals 11 residues.

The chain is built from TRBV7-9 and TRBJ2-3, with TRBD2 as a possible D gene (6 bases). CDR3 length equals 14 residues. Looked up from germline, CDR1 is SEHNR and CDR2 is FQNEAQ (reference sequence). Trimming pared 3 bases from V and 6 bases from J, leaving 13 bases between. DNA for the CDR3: TGTGCCAGCAGCTTTAGTGGGCTAGCGGATACGCAGTATTTT. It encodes CASSFSGLADTQYF.

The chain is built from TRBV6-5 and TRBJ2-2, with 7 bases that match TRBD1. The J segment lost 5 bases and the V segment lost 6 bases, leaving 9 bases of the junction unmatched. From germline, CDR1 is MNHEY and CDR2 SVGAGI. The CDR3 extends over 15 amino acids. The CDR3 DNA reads TGTGCCAGCAGCCCTAAGGGGGCGTGGACCGGGGAGCTGTTTTTT. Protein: CASSPKGAWTGELFF.

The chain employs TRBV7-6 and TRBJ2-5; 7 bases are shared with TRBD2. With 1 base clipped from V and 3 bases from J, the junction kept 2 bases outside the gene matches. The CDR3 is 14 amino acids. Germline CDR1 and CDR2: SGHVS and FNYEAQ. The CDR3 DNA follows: TGTGCCAGCAGCTTAGGGGCGGGGGAAGAGACCCAGTACTTC. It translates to CASSLGAGEETQYF.

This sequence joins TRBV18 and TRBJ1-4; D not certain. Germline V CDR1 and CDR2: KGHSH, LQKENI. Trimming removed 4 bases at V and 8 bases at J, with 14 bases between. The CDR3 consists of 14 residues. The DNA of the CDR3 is TGTGCCAGCTCACGGCAGAGGGTGGGAGAAAAACTGTTTTTT. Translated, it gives CASSRQRVGEKLFF.

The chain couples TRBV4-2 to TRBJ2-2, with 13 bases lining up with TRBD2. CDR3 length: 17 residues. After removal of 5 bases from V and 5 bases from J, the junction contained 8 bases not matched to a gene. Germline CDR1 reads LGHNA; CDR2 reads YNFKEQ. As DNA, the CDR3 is TGTGCCAGCAGCAGGACTAGCGGGAGAACGAGAACCGGGGAGCTGTTTTTT. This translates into CASSRTSGRTRTGELFF.

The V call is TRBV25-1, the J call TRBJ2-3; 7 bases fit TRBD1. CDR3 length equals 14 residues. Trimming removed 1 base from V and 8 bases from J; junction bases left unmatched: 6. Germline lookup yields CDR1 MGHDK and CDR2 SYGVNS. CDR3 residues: CASSEWGQIGTQYF. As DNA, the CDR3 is TGTGCCAGCAGTGAATGGGGACAGATCGGTACGCAGTATTTT. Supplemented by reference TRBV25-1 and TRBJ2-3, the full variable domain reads EADIYQTPRYLVIGTGKKITLECSQTMGHDKMYWYQQDPGMELHLIHYSYGVNSTEKGDLSSESTVSRIRTEHFPLTLESARPSHTSQYLCASSEWGQIGTQYFGPGTRLTVL.

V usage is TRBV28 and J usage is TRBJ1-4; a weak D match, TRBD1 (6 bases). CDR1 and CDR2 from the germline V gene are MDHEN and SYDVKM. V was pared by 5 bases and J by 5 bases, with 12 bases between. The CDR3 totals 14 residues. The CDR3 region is CASSEWTDNEKLFF. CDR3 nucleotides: TGTGCCAGCAGTGAGTGGACAGACAATGAAAAACTGTTTTTT.

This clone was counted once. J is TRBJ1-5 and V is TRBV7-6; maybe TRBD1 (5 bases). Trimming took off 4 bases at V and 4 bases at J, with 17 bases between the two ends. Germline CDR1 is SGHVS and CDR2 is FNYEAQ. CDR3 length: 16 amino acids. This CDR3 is CASSSGEGQLNQPQHF. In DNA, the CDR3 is TGTGCCAGCAGCTCGGGGGAGGGGCAGTTGAATCAGCCCCAGCATTTT.